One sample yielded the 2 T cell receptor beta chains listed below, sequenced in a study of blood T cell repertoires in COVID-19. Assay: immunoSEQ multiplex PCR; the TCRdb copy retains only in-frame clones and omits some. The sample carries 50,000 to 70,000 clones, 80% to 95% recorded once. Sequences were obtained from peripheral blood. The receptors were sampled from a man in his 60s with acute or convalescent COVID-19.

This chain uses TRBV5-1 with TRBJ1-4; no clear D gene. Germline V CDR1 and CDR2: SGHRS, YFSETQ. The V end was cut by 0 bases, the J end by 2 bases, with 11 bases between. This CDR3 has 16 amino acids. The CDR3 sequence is CASSLGAANTNEKLFF. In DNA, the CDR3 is TGCGCCAGCAGCTTGGGGGCAGCCAACACTAATGAAAAACTGTTTTTT.

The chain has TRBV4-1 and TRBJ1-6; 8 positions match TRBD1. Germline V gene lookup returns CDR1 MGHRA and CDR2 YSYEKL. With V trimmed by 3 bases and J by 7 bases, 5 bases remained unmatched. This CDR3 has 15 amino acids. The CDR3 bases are TGCGCCAGCAGCCATCGACAGGGGCTGAATTCACCCCTCCACTTT. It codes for CASSHRQGLNSPLHF.